This T cell receptor (beta chain) stems from a study of cytomegalovirus exposure and HLA in healthy donors (dated by TCRdb to about 2017). Turning to the overall study: According to an earlier analysis of around 600 of the donors, about 190 million T cells yielded 100 million or so unique TCR beta sequences and 276 Gb of sequence data. The number of typed donors differed by locus: about 629-640 for A, B, C, DRB1 and DQB1; some 500 for DQA1; fewer than 610 for DPA1; and 400 to 480 for DPB1. Four to six DR-DQ haplotypes were handled as single units for association and clustering, since linkage in the cohort was strong. Among roughly 370 genotyped donors of the cohort, an average of approximately 240,000 unique TCR beta nucleotide sequences were sequenced per donor, 15% to 20% of them non-productive. Of the 350 to 400 genotyped donors, over 70% fell in the genetic ancestry cluster associated with self-reported Caucasian donors. High-throughput TCR immunosequencing, statistical association of individual TCRs with disease status, and machine learning were combined to predict cytomegalovirus infection status. The T cell repertoires of 666 subjects were profiled by immunosequencing and related to cytomegalovirus serostatus. HLA typing included class I and class II loci at four-digit resolution. Along with the 666-subject first cohort, a separate validation cohort of roughly 110 different subjects was used. The study aimed to test whether cataloging public T cell receptors could reveal signatures of past pathogen exposure. An earlier analysis of around 640 of the donors used high-throughput TCR beta sequencing to judge whether each TCR beta V gene segment behaved as functional or pseudogenic. A later analysis re-analyzed previously published TCR beta repertoires from roughly 630 donors and added high-resolution HLA genotyping to study TCR occurrence patterns. Approximately 310 gigabases of sequencing data and around 85 million unique TCR sequences made up an early release that covered approximately 700 HLA-typed donors. All discovery cohort repertoires had been generated on a single sequencing platform. In a later genetic analysis, genome-wide SNP genotypes for about 65% of the roughly 700 donors were used, and that subset was treated as a discovery cohort. Donor age, sex, ethnicity and CMV serostatus were collected together with the repertoire data. Rather than using new phenotypic data, the later analysis identified candidate immune exposures from TCR beta sequences and from how often those sequences occurred across donors. The paper as a whole reports these results and caveats: Compared with the 666-donor mean, donors in an Asian-associated ancestry cluster had fewer N-insertions in productive TCRs, according to a later genetic analysis. Assigning TCR associations to individual alleles was difficult when HLA alleles, especially DR and DQ, strongly co-occurred. The 87-base-pair reads could not distinguish some IMGT-functional V segments, including TRBV6-2 and TRBV6-3, so those segments were excluded. A later genetic analysis associated a missense DCLRE1C variant with V-gene and J-gene trimming of TCR beta chains, and an independent cohort replicated the association. CMV serostatus was the only immune exposure information available for the cohort. Presence/absence analyses assumed roughly uniform sequencing depth across donors, an assumption that may not hold. In this cohort, only TCR beta chains were sequenced, and detectable features were limited by the absence of alpha or paired-chain data. In a later analysis, HLA-associated TCR beta chains showed more clonal expansion and lower generation probabilities than non-associated chains that were equally common. The earlier analysis of fewer than 750 of the donors excluded over 15 rarely observed V segments, including chromosome 9 orphons, because counts were too low. An earlier analysis of approximately 600 of the donors showed that most TCR beta V segments appeared in productive rearrangements either about 90% or about 30% of the time, which broadly matched IMGT annotations. Most TCR sequences were seen in very few donors, while some public TCRs were found in many individuals. According to a later analysis, TCR association rates differed among HLA loci, with DRB1 alleles showing the most associated TCRs and HLA-C alleles showing the fewest. At a false discovery rate of 0.05, a later analysis linked some 17,000 TCR beta sequences to specific HLA alleles. According to the authors, the approach could potentially be generalized to other disease states and immunological phenotypes. Correlated functional status among segregating V segments might be attributable to linkage disequilibrium, but an unknown experimental factor could not be ruled out. Because HLA typing was missing for some donors at each locus, association tests included only the typed subset. In vitro tests confirmed that a few of the cytomegalovirus-associated TCR beta chains recognize cytomegalovirus antigens. Cytomegalovirus status was reported to be diagnosed by the classifier with high specificity and sensitivity in both the original and validation cohorts. A further reported finding was that TCR beta sequences accurately predicted the HLA-A and HLA-B alleles for most subjects in the first cohort. Most CMV-associated TCR beta chains appeared to be HLA-restricted in a later analysis, and the HLA associations seemed to be driven largely by CMV exposure. A cluster of highly shared sequence variants was judged likely to represent a technical artifact of the sequencing pipeline. A later analysis reported that several top co-occurrence clusters appeared linked to parvovirus B19, influenza, CMV and Epstein-Barr virus. The study gave a list of 150 to 200 TCR beta chains associated with cytomegalovirus.

Points on this clone: Its cognate antigen has yet to be identified. Base qualities are not provided; no much larger clone lies one nucleotide away.

The cohort consisted of 650 to 850 healthy bone marrow donors. At the time of sampling, every cohort member was nominally healthy, though immune exposures that went unrecorded were likely present. The donor tested CMV seronegative and was one of the 352 seronegative cohort members. A peripheral blood sample was provided by each donor, and peripheral blood mononuclear cells were used for TCR beta sequencing. The Qiagen DNeasy Blood Extraction Kit was used to extract genomic DNA from the blood cell samples. The CDR3 runs 16 amino acids, cysteine and phenylalanine included. Only the CDR3 DNA is retained, 48 bases long and in frame from the first base. V gives up 4 bases and J gives up 2 bases, and the segment between their germline ends measures 17 bases. For CDR1 and CDR2, the germline V gene (reference sequence) lists SGHNT and YYREEE. Receptors were amplified or captured by the immunoSEQ multiplex PCR assay. For the multiplex PCR, a mixture combining 60 forward primers for TCR Vbeta segments and 13 reverse primers for TCR Jbeta segments was used. The CDR3 region of rearranged TCR beta genes was amplified from genomic DNA by a multiplex PCR assay. The Illumina HiSeq System was used to sequence the amplified TCR beta libraries as 87-base-pair reads. As for the authors' bioinformatics: A later analysis counted some 74 million unique TCR beta chains across the 650 to 800 repertoires, and some 11 million of these chains were shared by at least two donors. Raw reads were error-corrected and collapsed into unique sequences by a nearest-neighbor algorithm in which closely related sequences were merged to remove PCR and sequencing errors. V, D and J gene segments were assigned by aligning CDR3 sequences to IMGT reference sequences. Each retained sequence needed at least a six-nucleotide match to both a V gene segment and a J gene segment. A rearrangement was called productive if the CDR3 had no stop codons and remained in frame with V and J, and every other rearrangement was called non-productive. Following IMGT convention, CDR3 was defined as the stretch from the second conserved V-encoded cysteine up to the conserved J-encoded phenylalanine. The earlier analysis of 500 to 650 of the donors excluded any sequence lacking an unambiguous match to a single V gene segment. In an earlier analysis of roughly 600 of the donors, a V segment was called functional when productive rearrangements were above 56.7%, and segregating when the standard deviation between donors exceeded 5%. A statistical classification framework was built to diagnose cytomegalovirus status from the catalog of TCR beta chain sequences. V and J gene assignment, in a later analysis, came from comparing TCR nucleotide sequences with IMGT/GENE-DB human TR gene sequences. In a later analysis, CDR3 sequences and most-parsimonious VDJ recombination scenarios were assigned using the TCRdist pipeline. In a later analysis, each TCR beta chain was defined by its CDR3 amino acid sequence together with its V-gene family, and reads without a unique V-gene family were excluded. A later analysis removed 500 to 600 highly shared, low-generation-probability nucleotide sequences to deal with suspected cross-contamination and a sequencing artifact. A later analysis calculated a clonal expansion index for each public chain from normalized within-repertoire ranks of inferred template counts. In a later analysis, generation probabilities were computed using a VDJ recombination model fitted to out-of-frame rearrangements, and the results were checked against IGoR. In a later analysis, TCR-TCR, TCR-HLA and TCR-CMV co-occurrence was scored with hypergeometric tests, and a repertoire-size bias correction was applied to TCR pairs. A later analysis estimated false discovery rates by permuting HLA or CMV assignments 20 times. A later analysis grouped co-occurring TCRs with DBSCAN, adding TCRdist sequence similarity when clustering within HLA-allele-positive subsets. For co-occurrence clustering, repertoires with fewer than 30,000 or more than 120,000 public chains were excluded, along with about five repertoires with anomalous nucleotide sharing. The source is immuneACCESS, and TCRdb retained only in-frame sequences with V and J called. Part of the clones is not carried over; for the studies checked, unresolved V genes explain less than half of this, and the remainder is unexplained. Clone size and the V and J calls come from that table; the DNA yielded D and trimming. The sample profile shows roughly 160,000 clones; about 80% of them were found once. The top ten clonotypes cover roughly 1.3% of the sample.

This receptor was obtained from a woman between 45 and 65 years old in good health and CMV-seronegative. Sample: PBMCs. This sequence uses TRBV5-4 and TRBJ2-3; 6 matching bases give a weak D call of TRBD1. The CDR3 region has the sequence CASSEAGAGFTDTQYF. The bases are TGTGCCAGCAGCGAGGCAGGGGCTGGGTTCACAGATACGCAGTATTTT. Reference TRBV5-4 and TRBJ2-3 proteins supply the regions before and after the CDR3; the full variable domain is: ETGVTQSPTHLIKTRGQQVTLRCSSQSGHNTVSWYQQALGQGPQFIFQYYREEENGRGNFPPRFSGLQFPNYSSELNVNALELDDSALYLCASSEAGAGFTDTQYFGPGTRLTVL.